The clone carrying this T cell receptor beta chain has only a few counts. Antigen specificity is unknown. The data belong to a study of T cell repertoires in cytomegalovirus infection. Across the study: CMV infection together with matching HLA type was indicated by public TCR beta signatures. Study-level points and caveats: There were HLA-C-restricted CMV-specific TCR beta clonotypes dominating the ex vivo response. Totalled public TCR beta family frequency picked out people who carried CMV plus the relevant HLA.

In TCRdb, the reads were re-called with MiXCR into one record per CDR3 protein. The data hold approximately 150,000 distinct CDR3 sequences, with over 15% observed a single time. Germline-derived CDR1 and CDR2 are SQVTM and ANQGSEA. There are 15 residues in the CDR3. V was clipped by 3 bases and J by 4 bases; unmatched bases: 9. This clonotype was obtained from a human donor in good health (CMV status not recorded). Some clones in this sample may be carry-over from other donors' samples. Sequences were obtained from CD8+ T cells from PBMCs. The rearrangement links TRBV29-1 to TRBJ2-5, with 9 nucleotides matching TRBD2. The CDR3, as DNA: TGCAGCGTTGATGGGCTAGCGGGAAGGAGAGAGACCCAGTACTTC. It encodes CSVDGLAGRRETQYF.